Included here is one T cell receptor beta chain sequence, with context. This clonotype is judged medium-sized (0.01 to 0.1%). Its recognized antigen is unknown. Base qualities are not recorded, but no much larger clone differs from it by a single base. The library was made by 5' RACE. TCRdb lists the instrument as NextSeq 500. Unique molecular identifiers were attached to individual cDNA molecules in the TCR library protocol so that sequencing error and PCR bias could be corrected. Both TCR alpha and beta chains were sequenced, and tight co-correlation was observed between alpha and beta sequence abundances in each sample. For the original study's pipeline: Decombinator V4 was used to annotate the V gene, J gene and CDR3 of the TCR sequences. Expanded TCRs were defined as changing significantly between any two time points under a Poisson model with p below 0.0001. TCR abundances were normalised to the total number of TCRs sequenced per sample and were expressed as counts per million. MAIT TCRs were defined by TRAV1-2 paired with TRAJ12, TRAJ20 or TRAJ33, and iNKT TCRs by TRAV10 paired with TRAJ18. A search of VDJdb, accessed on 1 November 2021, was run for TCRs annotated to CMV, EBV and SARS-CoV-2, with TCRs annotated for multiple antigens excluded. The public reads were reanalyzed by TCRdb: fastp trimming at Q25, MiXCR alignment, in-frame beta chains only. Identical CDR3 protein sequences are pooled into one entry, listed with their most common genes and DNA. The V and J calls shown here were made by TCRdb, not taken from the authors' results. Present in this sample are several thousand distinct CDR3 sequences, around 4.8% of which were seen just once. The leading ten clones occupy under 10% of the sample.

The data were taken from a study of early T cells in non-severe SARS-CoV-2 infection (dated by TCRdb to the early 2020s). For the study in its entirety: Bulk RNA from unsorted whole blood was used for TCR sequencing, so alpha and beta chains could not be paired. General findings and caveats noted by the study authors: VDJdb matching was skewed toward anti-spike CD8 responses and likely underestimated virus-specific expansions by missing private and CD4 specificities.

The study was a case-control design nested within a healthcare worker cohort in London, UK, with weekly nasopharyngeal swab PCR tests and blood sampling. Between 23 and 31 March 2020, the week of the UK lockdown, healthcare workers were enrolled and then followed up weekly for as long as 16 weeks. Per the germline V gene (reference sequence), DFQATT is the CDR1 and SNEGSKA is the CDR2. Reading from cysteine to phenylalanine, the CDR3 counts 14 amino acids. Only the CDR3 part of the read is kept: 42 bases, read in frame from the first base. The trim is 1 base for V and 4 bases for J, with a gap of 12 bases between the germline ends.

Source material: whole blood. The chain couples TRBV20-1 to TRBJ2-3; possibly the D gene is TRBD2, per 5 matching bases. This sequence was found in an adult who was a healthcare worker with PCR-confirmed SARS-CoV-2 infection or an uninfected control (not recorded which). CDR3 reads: CSARGPRVPDTQYF. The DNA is TGCAGTGCTAGAGGTCCGCGGGTACCAGATACGCAGTATTTT.